This T cell receptor (beta chain) was observed in a study of T cells in Graves' hyperthyroidism and ophthalmopathy. The investigators amplified TCR beta CDR3 regions from RNA transcripts. The HTBI primer set was used in a first-round RT-PCR of the TCR CDR3. A single record per CDR3 protein comes from TCRdb applying MiXCR to the multiplex PCR reads. The table has roughly 840,000 distinct CDR3 sequences, 35% to 45% seen once. This clonotype has only a few counts. Its specificity is unknown. Study outcomes and limitations: Clonotypes that were expanded in thyroid above 0.001 mostly appeared in blood too.

Graves' hyperthyroidism showing no ophthalmopathy progression within 18 months was considered stable. Patients having uncontrolled infection, another autoimmune disease, pregnancy or lactation were not included. An approximately 10 ml volume of fresh peripheral blood provided the PBMCs. Germline CDR1 and CDR2: SGDLS and YYNGEE. This CDR3 has 16 amino acids. V shed 4 bases and J shed 7 bases, with 23 bases lying between them. The V and J genes are TRBV9 and TRBJ1-2, with TRBD1 as a possible D gene (5 bases). The sequenced sample consisted of blood. The receptor comes from a man aged 18-30 years with Graves' hyperthyroidism. The CDR3: CASSLRGGPSKGGYTF. Here the CDR3 DNA reads TGTGCCAGCAGCCTCCGTGGGGGACCTTCGAAAGGTGGCTACACCTTC.